This entry lists 29 T cell receptor beta chains sequenced from one sample in a study of T cell responses to AZD1222 COVID-19 vaccine. Sequencing was performed with immunoSEQ multiplex PCR; in TCRdb, only in-frame clones are kept and a portion is missing. The sample lists roughly 70,000 clones; roughly 88% were seen once. The sequenced sample was peripheral blood, obtained on day 0 of AZD1222 vaccination. The receptors come from an adult in good health.

V gene TRBV2 combines with J gene TRBJ1-5; 7 bases fit TRBD1. V was pared by 6 bases and J by 3 bases, with 2 bases of the junction left unmatched. The germline V gene encodes CDR1 SNHLY and CDR2 FYNNEI. The CDR3 is made up of 13 amino acids. DNA of the CDR3: TGTGCCAGCAGAGGACAGGTCAATCAGCCCCAGCATTTT. Translated, it gives CASRGQVNQPQHF.

The sample holds a few counts of this clone. J is TRBJ2-5 and V is TRBV19; 10 positions agree with TRBD1. J lost 5 bases, V lost 3 bases, and 6 bases had no gene match. This CDR3 spans 15 amino acids. Germline lookup yields CDR1 LNHDA and CDR2 SQIVND (reference sequence). In DNA, the CDR3 is TGTGCCAGTAGTATCCCCGGGACAGGGGTTGAGACCCAGTACTTC. This translates into CASSIPGTGVETQYF.

The CDR3 coding sequence is TGTGCCAGCAGCTCATCCCAGGGCTCTAATTCACCCCTCCACTTT. This encodes CASSSSQGSNSPLHF. The chain joins TRBV7-9 to TRBJ1-6, with D perhaps TRBD1 (5 bases). Between the trimmed V and J ends, which lost 4 bases and 6 bases, there was a span of 13 bases. The length of the CDR3 is 15 residues. The germline V gene encodes CDR1 SEHNR and CDR2 FQNEAQ (reference sequence).

The chain links TRBV6-6 to TRBJ1-2, with D perhaps TRBD1 (5 bases). The V and J ends lost 0 bases and 6 bases respectively, with 11 bases between them. This CDR3 is built from 14 residues. The V gene's germline CDR1 is MNHNY and CDR2 SVGAGI (reference sequence). The CDR3 reads CASSYSRGEDGYTF. The CDR3 DNA reads as TGTGCCAGCAGTTACTCGAGGGGAGAGGATGGCTACACCTTC.

Concerning this clone itself: An end of the junction does not agree with germline; a read error may underlie this. The chain is built from TRBV7-8 and TRBJ2-3, with unresolved D. This CDR3 is 10 amino acids long. CDR1 and CDR2 from the germline V gene are SGHVS and FQNEAQ. CDR3 amino acids: CASSIDTQYF. The CDR3 nucleotides read TGTGCCAGCAGCATAGATACGCAGTATTTT.

V is TRBV2 and J is TRBJ2-6; D is uncertain. CDR1 and CDR2 from the germline V gene are SNHLY and FYNNEI. This CDR3 has 15 amino acids. The V gene lost 4 bases and the J gene lost 0 bases, with 7 bases spanning the gap. The CDR3 sequence: CASSVSSSGANVLTF. As DNA, the CDR3 is TGTGCCAGCAGTGTTAGTTCCTCTGGGGCCAACGTCCTGACTTTC.

This clone has a handful of counts. The chain recombines TRBV11-2 with TRBJ1-6; 7 bases match TRBD1. The trim removed 0 bases at V and 9 bases at J, leaving 2 bases unmatched. The CDR3 loop spans 14 amino acids. Germline lookup yields CDR1 SGHAT and CDR2 FQNNGV. In nucleotides, the CDR3 is TGTGCCAGCAGCTTAGAACAGGGGACTTCACCCCTCCACTTT. It is translated as CASSLEQGTSPLHF.

The chain has TRBV6-5 and TRBJ2-3; TRBD1 agrees at 8 bases. Germline V gives CDR1 MNHEY, CDR2 SVGAGI. V shed 6 bases, J shed 0 bases, and the junction held 5 bases outside the gene matches. This CDR3 is 15 amino acids long. The CDR3 sequence: CASSPDRASTDTQYF. In DNA, the CDR3 is TGTGCCAGCAGCCCGGACAGGGCTAGCACAGATACGCAGTATTTT.

The genes are TRBV29-1 and TRBJ2-6, with D unresolved. This CDR3 is 14 amino acids long. Between the trimmed V and J ends, which lost 3 bases and 2 bases, there was a span of 8 bases. Germline V gene lookup returns CDR1 SQVTM and CDR2 ANQGSEA. The CDR3 sequence is CSVDPLPGANVLTF. The CDR3 nucleotides read TGCAGCGTTGACCCCCTCCCTGGGGCCAACGTCCTGACTTTC.

This clone appeared a few times. This sequence joins TRBV11-2 and TRBJ1-2; D is perhaps TRBD1 (5 bases). Trimming removed 3 bases from V and 7 bases from J, with 12 bases in between. CDR1 is SGHAT, CDR2 FQNNGV, per germline. The CDR3 is 13 residues long. Here the CDR3 reads CASSFNGQGGYTF. In DNA form, the CDR3 reads TGTGCCAGCAGCTTCAATGGGCAGGGTGGCTACACCTTC.

J is TRBJ1-2 and V is TRBV19, with unresolved D. Per germline, CDR1 LNHDA and CDR2 SQIVND (reference sequence). V dropped 0 bases and J dropped 8 bases, with 10 bases sitting between them. This CDR3 is built from 13 residues. CDR3 sequence reads: CASSIDPERGYTF. The CDR3, as DNA: TGTGCCAGTAGTATAGACCCAGAAAGGGGCTACACCTTC.

This chain links TRBV28 with TRBJ1-2, with D possibly TRBD1 on 6 matching bases. Germline V lookup: CDR1 MDHEN, CDR2 SYDVKM. With 6 bases removed from V and 2 bases from J, the gap between germline ends came to 22 bases. The CDR3 has 17 amino acids. CDR3 coding DNA: TGTGCCAGCAGCTTACCGGCAGGGGAGGTTTGGAACTATGGCTACACCTTC. The encoded protein is CASSLPAGEVWNYGYTF.

This chain joins TRBV10-2 and TRBJ1-1, with 12 bases fitting TRBD1. CDR1 and CDR2 from the germline V gene are WSHSY and SAAADI. The J segment lost 5 bases and the V segment lost 1 base, leaving 8 bases of the junction unmatched. The CDR3 has 17 residues. Written as DNA, the CDR3 is TGCGCCAGCAGTGAGTTAGGGACAGGGGGCGCGCGGACTGAAGCTTTCTTT. Translating gives CASSELGTGGARTEAFF.

This clone was detected a few times. CDR3 sequence reads: CASSELAWLSYEQYF. The CDR3 region has the DNA TGTGCCAGCAGCGAACTAGCGTGGCTCTCCTACGAGCAGTACTTC. V usage is TRBV7-3 and J usage is TRBJ2-7, with 7 bases that match TRBD2. The germline V gene encodes CDR1 SGHTA and CDR2 FQGTGA. CDR3 size: 15 residues. V trimming: 5 bases; J trimming: 0 bases; junction bases outside the gene matches: 7.

This chain joins TRBV28 and TRBJ1-5; D is perhaps TRBD1 (5 bases). Germline V lookup: CDR1 MDHEN, CDR2 SYDVKM. CDR3 length: 13 amino acids. The V and J ends lost 4 bases and 7 bases respectively, with 11 bases between them. DNA of the CDR3: TGTGCCAGCAGTTCAGACAGCACCCAGCCCCAGCATTTT. Translating it yields CASSSDSTQPQHF.

The chain is built from TRBV27 and TRBJ1-5; D not resolved. CDR3 length: 13 residues. The V end was cut by 4 bases, the J end by 4 bases, with 8 bases between. The germline CDR1 and CDR2 sequences are MNHEY and SMNVEV (reference sequence). The CDR3 sequence: CASSSRENQPQHF. CDR3 sequence (DNA): TGTGCCAGCAGTTCTAGGGAGAATCAGCCCCAGCATTTT.

CDR3 residues: CASSQDGLRGRGYTF. CDR3 sequence (DNA): TGTGCCAGCAGCCAAGATGGGCTCCGAGGGCGTGGCTACACCTTC. The chain links TRBV4-2 to TRBJ1-2; D is unclear. Germline V gene data show CDR1 as LGHNA and CDR2 as YNFKEQ. This CDR3 region has 15 residues. Deletions cut 0 bases from V and 7 bases from J, with 15 bases between.

The rearrangement joins TRBV3-1 (or the pseudogene TRBV3-2) to TRBJ1-4; tentatively, D is TRBD1 (6 bases). The CDR3 runs 16 residues. CDR1 is LGHDT and CDR2 is YNNKEL in the germline V gene (reference sequence). V was cut by 3 bases and J by 0 bases, with 11 bases left in between. The CDR3 region is CASSHENRATNEKLFF. The CDR3 DNA follows: TGTGCCAGCAGCCATGAAAACAGGGCAACTAATGAAAAACTGTTTTTT.

This clone was detected once. The CDR3 sequence: CASSLSRGSEQFF. CDR3 coding DNA: TGTGCCAGCAGCCTAAGTAGAGGTAGTGAGCAGTTCTTC. The chain combines TRBV7-6 with TRBJ2-1; no reliable D call. CDR1 and CDR2 (germline): SGHVS, FNYEAQ. This CDR3 has 13 amino acids. V was trimmed by 5 bases and J by 9 bases, leaving 14 bases between them.

The rearrangement joins TRBV24-1 to TRBJ1-1, with TRBD1 matching 7 bases. Germline trimming cut 7 bases from V and 8 bases from J; bases unmatched to any gene: 9. CDR1 and CDR2 (germline): KGHDR, SFDVKD. The CDR3 totals 13 residues. The CDR3 spells CATRHRGDGEAFF. The CDR3 DNA sequence: TGTGCCACCAGACACAGGGGAGATGGAGAAGCTTTCTTT.

The V call is TRBV29-1, the J call TRBJ2-7; D gene ambiguous. The V gene lost 4 bases and the J gene lost 0 bases, with 10 bases spanning the gap. The CDR3 is 13 amino acids. Germline V gene sequence: CDR1 SQVTM, CDR2 ANQGSEA. The CDR3 loop is CSVGPISSYEQYF. CDR3 nucleotide sequence: TGCAGCGTTGGCCCAATTAGCTCCTACGAGCAGTACTTC.

The chain uses TRBV27 and TRBJ2-2; possibly TRBD1 for D (6 bases). Trimming cost V 0 bases and J 3 bases, with 11 bases left between them. The CDR3 totals 16 residues. Germline V gene sequence: CDR1 MNHEY, CDR2 SMNVEV (reference sequence). In nucleotides, the CDR3 is TGTGCCAGCAGTTTATCTGCAGGGGAGCACACCGGGGAGCTGTTTTTT. It is translated as CASSLSAGEHTGELFF.

CDR3 in DNA: TGTGCCACCAGCAGACTAGCGGGAGTGAGGGACAGGGGCAATGAGCAGTTCTTC. It codes for CATSRLAGVRDRGNEQFF. The genes are TRBV15 and TRBJ2-1; D could derive from TRBD1 or TRBD2 (10 bases each). Germline V lookup: CDR1 LNHNV, CDR2 YYDKDF (reference sequence). V was shortened by 2 bases and J by 6 bases, with 23 bases between the two germline ends. The CDR3 sequence is 18 residues long.

The chain uses TRBV19 and TRBJ1-2; TRBD1 aligns across 12 bases. The ends lost 6 bases at V and 3 bases at J; junction bases unmatched: 2. The CDR3 has 14 amino acids. Looked up from germline, CDR1 is LNHDA and CDR2 is SQIVND (reference sequence). CDR3 protein: CASRGTGGDYGYTF. DNA for the CDR3: TGTGCCAGTAGGGGGACAGGGGGCGACTATGGCTACACCTTC. Full variable domain (missing parts from reference TRBV19 and TRBJ1-2): DGGITQSPKYLFRKEGQNVTLSCEQNLNHDAMYWYRQDPGQGLRLIYYSQIVNDFQKGDIAEGYSVSREKKESFPLTVTSAQKNPTAFYLCASRGTGGDYGYTFGSGTRLTVV.

The chain has TRBV30 and TRBJ1-1; no definite D call. In germline, CDR1 is GTSNPN, CDR2 SVGIG (reference sequence). V shed 3 bases and J shed 0 bases, with 8 bases lying between them. The CDR3 is 13 residues long. The CDR3 loop reads CAWRPSMNTEAFF. For the CDR3, the DNA is TGTGCCTGGAGACCCTCAATGAACACTGAAGCTTTCTTT.

The chain carries TRBV11-2 and TRBJ2-3; D is undetermined. Trimming shortened V by 4 bases and J by 0 bases, and 11 bases separated the two germline ends. Germline values: CDR1 SGHAT, CDR2 FQNNGV. This CDR3 has 15 residues. The CDR3 region is CASSSIRASTDTQYF. The CDR3 bases are TGTGCCAGCAGCTCCATCCGAGCCAGCACAGATACGCAGTATTTT. The variable domain in full, completed from reference TRBV11-2 and TRBJ2-3, reads EAGVAQSPRYKIIEKRQSVAFWCNPISGHATLYWYQQILGQGPKLLIQFQNNGVVDDSQLPKDRFSAERLKGVDSTLKIQPAKLEDSAVYLCASSSIRASTDTQYFGPGTRLTVL.

The genes are TRBV5-4 and TRBJ1-3; the D is unclear. Trimming removed 7 bases at V and 4 bases at J, with 9 bases between. Germline CDR1 reads SGHNT; CDR2 reads YYREEE (reference sequence). This CDR3 has 12 amino acids. The CDR3 DNA follows: TGTGCCAGCCAAGGTCCGGGAAACACCATATATTTT. Protein: CASQGPGNTIYF.

The chain recombines TRBV5-6 with TRBJ2-2; unclear D gene. The CDR3 runs 13 residues. Germline V gene data show CDR1 as SGHDT and CDR2 as YYEEEE. Deletions cut 0 bases from V and 9 bases from J, with 9 bases between. The CDR3 protein is CASSLVHGWELFF. In DNA, the CDR3 is TGTGCCAGCAGCTTGGTTCACGGCTGGGAGCTGTTTTTT.

This rearrangement joins TRBV11-1 to TRBJ1-1, with unresolved D. The CDR3 totals 14 residues. Trimming left V 1 base short and J 6 bases short, with 12 bases between. The germline V gene encodes CDR1 SGHAT and CDR2 FQDESV (reference sequence). This CDR3 is CASSLVRQAPEAFF. The CDR3 DNA reads as TGTGCCAGCAGCTTAGTGAGGCAGGCCCCTGAAGCTTTCTTT.